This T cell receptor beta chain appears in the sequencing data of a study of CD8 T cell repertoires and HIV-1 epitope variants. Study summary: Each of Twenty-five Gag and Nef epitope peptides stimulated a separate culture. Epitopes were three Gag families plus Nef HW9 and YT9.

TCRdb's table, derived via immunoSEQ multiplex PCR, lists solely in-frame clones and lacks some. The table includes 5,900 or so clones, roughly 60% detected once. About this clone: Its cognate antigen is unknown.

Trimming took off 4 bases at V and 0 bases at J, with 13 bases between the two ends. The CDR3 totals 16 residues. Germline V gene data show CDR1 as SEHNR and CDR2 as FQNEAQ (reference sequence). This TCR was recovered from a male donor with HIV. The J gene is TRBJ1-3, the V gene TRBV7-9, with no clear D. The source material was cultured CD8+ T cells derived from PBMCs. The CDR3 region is CASSSKKRISGNTIYF. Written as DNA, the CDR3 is TGTGCCAGCAGCTCGAAGAAGCGGATCTCTGGAAACACCATATATTTT.